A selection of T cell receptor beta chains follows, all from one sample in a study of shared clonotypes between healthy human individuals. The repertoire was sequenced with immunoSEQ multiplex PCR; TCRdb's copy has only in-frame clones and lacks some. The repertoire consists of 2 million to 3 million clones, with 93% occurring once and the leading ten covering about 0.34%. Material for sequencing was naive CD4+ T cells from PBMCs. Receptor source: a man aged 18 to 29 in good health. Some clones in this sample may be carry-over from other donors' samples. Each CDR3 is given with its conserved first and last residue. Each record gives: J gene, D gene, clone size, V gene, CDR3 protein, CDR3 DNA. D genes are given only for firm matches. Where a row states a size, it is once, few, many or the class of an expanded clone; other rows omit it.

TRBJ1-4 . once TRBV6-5 CASSPRTESEKLFF TGTGCCAGCAGTCCCAGGACCGAGTCCGAAAAACTGTTTTTT
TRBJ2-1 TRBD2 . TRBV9 CASSVAAGGPLEQFF TGTGCCAGCAGCGTAGCGGCGGGAGGGCCGCTTGAGCAGTTCTTC
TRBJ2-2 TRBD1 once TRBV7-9 CASSGQGPYLAPGELFF TGTGCCAGCAGCGGACAGGGACCCTACTTAGCTCCCGGGGAGCTGTTTTTT
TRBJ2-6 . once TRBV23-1 CASSRRGPGANVLTF TGCGCCAGCAGTCGGAGGGGGCCTGGGGCCAACGTCCTGACTTTC
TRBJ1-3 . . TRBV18 CASSPGPGGSGNTIYF TGTGCCAGCTCACCAGGCCCGGGAGGCTCTGGAAACACCATATATTTT
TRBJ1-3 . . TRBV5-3 CARSFPTSSGNTIYF TGTGCCAGAAGCTTCCCGACGAGCTCTGGAAACACCATATATTTT
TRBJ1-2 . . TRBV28 CASRGQRSFGYTF TGTGCCAGCAGAGGACAGAGATCCTTTGGCTACACCTTC
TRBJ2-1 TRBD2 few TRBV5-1 CASSLVPSGSNEQFF TGCGCCAGCAGCTTGGTTCCTAGCGGGAGCAATGAGCAGTTCTTC
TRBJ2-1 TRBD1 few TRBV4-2 CASSPGQGLHEQFF TGTGCCAGCAGCCCGGGACAGGGGTTGCATGAGCAGTTCTTC
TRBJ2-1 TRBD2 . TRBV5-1 CASSARLAGEGEQFF TGCGCCAGCAGCGCGAGACTAGCGGGAGAGGGTGAGCAGTTCTTC
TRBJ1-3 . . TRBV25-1 CASSEYHRGNTIYF TGTGCCAGCAGTGAATATCATCGCGGAAACACCATATATTTT